This record concerns one TCR beta chain sequence. The antigen is not known. The study ran its PCR with 60 Vbeta and 13 Jbeta primers. Measured with immunoSEQ multiplex PCR; TCRdb has only the in-frame clones, and not every one. The sample contains about 160,000 clones, around 76% of which appear only once. The CDR3 is 14 residues long. Germline CDR1 is SGHTS and CDR2 is YDEGEE. The J segment lost 2 bases and the V segment lost 6 bases, leaving 8 bases of the junction unmatched. This sample is part of a study of cytomegalovirus exposure and HLA in healthy donors. Points from the study as a whole: Rare TCR sequences predominated, though certain public TCRs were found in many donors.

Healthy individuals who donated bone marrow served as the donors. The receptor's source is a girl aged 5-17 years in good health and CMV-seropositive. The sample comprised PBMCs. V is TRBV5-8 and J is TRBJ2-7, with 7 bases that match TRBD2. CDR3 sequence: CASTISGLAYEQYF. The CDR3, as DNA: TGTGCCAGCACCATTAGCGGACTAGCCTACGAGCAGTACTTC.